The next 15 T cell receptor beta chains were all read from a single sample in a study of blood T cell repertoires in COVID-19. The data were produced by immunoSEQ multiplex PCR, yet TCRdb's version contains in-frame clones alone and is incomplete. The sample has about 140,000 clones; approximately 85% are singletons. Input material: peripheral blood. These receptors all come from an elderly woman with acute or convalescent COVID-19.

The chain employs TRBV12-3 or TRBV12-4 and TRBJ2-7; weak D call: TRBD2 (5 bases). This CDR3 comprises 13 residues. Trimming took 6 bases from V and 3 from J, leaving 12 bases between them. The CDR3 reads CASRLGPYYEQYF. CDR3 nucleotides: TGTGCCAGCAGACTAGGTCCGTACTACGAGCAGTACTTC.

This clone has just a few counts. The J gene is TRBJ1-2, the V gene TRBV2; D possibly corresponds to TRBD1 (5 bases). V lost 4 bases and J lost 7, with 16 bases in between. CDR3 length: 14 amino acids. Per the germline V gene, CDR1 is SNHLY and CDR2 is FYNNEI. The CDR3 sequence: CASSGREAGLGYTF. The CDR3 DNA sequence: TGTGCCAGCAGTGGGAGGGAAGCGGGGCTTGGCTACACCTTC.

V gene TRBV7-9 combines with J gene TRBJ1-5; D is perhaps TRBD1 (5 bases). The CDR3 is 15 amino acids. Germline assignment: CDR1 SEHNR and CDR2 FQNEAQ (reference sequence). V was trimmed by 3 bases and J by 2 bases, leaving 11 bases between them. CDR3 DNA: TGTGCCAGCAGCTTCGGGGGGAAGGGCAATCAGCCCCAGCATTTT. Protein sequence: CASSFGGKGNQPQHF. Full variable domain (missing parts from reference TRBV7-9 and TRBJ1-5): DTGVSQNPRHKITKRGQNVTFRCDPISEHNRLYWYRQTLGQGPEFLTYFQNEAQLEKSRLLSDRFSAERPKGSFSTLEIQRTEQGDSAMYLCASSFGGKGNQPQHFGDGTRLSIL.

The CDR3, as DNA: TGTGCCAGCAGCGAACTAGCGGGGGGCTGGGCGGGTTACAATGAGCAGTTCTTC. Translated: CASSELAGGWAGYNEQFF. V is TRBV2 and J is TRBJ2-1, with 12 bases that match TRBD2. Trimming at V came to 6 bases and at J to 4 bases, leaving 13 bases not matched to a gene. The CDR3 is 18 amino acids. CDR1 is SNHLY, CDR2 FYNNEI, per germline.

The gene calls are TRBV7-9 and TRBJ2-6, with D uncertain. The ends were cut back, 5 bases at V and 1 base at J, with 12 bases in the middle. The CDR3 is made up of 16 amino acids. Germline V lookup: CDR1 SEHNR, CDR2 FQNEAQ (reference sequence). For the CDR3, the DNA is TGTGCCAGCAGCGGCACCCCTTCTTCTGGGGCCAACGTCCTGACTTTC. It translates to CASSGTPSSGANVLTF.

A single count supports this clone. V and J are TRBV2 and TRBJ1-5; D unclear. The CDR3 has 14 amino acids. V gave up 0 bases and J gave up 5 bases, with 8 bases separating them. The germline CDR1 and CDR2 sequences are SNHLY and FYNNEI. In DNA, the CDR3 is TGTGCCAGCAGTGAAGCGCTTCGGGATCAGCCCCAGCATTTT. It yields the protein CASSEALRDQPQHF.

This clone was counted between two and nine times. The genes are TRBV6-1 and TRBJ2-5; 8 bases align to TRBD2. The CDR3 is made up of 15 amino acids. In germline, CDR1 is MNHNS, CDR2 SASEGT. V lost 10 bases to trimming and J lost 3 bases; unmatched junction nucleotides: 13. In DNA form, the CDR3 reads TGTGCCACCAATGAATTTAGCGGGGAAGAAGAGACCCAGTACTTC. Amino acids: CATNEFSGEEETQYF.

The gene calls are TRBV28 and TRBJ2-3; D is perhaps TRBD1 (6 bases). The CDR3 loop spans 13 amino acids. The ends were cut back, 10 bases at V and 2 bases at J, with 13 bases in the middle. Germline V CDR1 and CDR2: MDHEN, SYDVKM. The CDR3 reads CATHLGATDTQYF. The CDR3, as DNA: TGTGCCACCCACCTGGGGGCCACAGATACGCAGTATTTT.

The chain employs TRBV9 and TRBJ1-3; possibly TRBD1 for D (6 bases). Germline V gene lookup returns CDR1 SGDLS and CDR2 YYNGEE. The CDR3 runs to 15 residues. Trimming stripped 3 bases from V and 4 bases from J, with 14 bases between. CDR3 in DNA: TGTGCCAGCAGCGCGTGGCAGGGGTCAGGAAACACCATATATTTT. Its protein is CASSAWQGSGNTIYF.

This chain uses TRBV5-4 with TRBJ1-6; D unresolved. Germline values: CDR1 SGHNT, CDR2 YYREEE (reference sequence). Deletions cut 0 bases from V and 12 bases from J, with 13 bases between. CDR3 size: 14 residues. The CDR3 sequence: CASSLGGGSGPLHF. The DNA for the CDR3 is TGTGCCAGCAGCTTGGGTGGAGGGTCGGGACCCCTCCACTTT.

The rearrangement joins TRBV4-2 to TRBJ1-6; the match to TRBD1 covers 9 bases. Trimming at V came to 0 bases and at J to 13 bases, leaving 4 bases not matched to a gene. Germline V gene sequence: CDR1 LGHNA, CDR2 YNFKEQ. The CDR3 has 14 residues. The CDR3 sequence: CASSQEGTGRPLHF. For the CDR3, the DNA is TGTGCCAGCAGCCAAGAGGGGACAGGGAGGCCCCTCCACTTT.

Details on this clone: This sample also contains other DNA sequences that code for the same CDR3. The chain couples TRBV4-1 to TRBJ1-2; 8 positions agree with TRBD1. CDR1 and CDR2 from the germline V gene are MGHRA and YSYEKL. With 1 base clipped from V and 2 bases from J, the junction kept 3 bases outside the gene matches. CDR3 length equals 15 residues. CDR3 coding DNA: TGCGCCAGCAGCCAAGGACAGGGGCGGAACTATGGCTACACCTTC. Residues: CASSQGQGRNYGYTF.

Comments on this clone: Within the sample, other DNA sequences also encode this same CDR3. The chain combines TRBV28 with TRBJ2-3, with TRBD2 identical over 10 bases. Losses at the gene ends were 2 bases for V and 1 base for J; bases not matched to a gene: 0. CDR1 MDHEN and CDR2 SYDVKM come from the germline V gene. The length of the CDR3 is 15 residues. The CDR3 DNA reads TGTGCCAGCAGTTTACTAGCGGGAGGCACAGATACGCAGTATTTT. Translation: CASSLLAGGTDTQYF.

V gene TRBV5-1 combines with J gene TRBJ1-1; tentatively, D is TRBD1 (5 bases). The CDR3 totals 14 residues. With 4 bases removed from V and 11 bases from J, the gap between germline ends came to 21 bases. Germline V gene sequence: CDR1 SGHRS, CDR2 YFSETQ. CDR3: CASSDPTTDRRAFF. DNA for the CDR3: TGCGCCAGCAGCGACCCAACGACAGATCGAAGGGCTTTCTTT.

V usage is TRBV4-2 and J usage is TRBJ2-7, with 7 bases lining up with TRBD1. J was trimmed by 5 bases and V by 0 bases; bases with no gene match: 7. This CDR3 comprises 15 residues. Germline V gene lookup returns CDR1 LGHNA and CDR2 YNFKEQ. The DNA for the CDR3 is TGTGCCAGCAGCCAAGAGACAGGGTTGGTCCACGAGCAGTACTTC. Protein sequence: CASSQETGLVHEQYF.